This T cell receptor beta chain originates from a study of blood T cell repertoires in COVID-19 (dated by TCRdb to 2018 to 2021). Concerning the study at large: Collaborator samples came from the United States, Italy and Spain and covered acute and convalescent phases of COVID-19. The material from the prospective study consisted of cDNA or gDNA derived from T cells, B-cell-depleted T cells, or PBMCs. Subjects who had been exposed to COVID-19, were actively infected with it, or had recovered from it provided the deeply sampled blood TCRbeta repertoires that made up the dataset. The repertoires were made available in a free public database intended to serve as a resource for research on the immune response to SARS-CoV-2. The samples were drawn from the first 160 participants of the ongoing ImmuneRACE study and from some 1,300 subjects provided by 6 global collaborators. Sample metadata almost always included a de-identified subject ID, COVID-19 status, age in years and sex. Where available, HLA class I and class II types were taken from metadata supplied by the sample provider and were not determined by assay-based typing. What the work shows at the level of the full study, not this receptor alone: How much clinical and demographic metadata was included differed by source and by participant, and the metadata was provided uncurated.

TCRbeta CDR3 regions were amplified from genomic DNA using the immunoSEQ Assay, a bias-controlled multiplex PCR. The published analysis was carried out like this. The number of nucleated cells in each sample was estimated by amplification of reference gene primers within the assay. To quantify the absolute abundance of each unique TCRbeta CDR3 rearrangement, sequence reads were collapsed and filtered. For each sample, productive Simpson clonality was calculated as the square root of Simpson's diversity index across productive rearrangements. TCRdb took over this immuneACCESS table, retaining in-frame rearrangements with V and J assigned. Such tables are incomplete; in checked studies, under half of the missing clones stem from an unresolved V gene, and the remainder is unexplained. Clonal size and the V and J genes are those of that table, whereas D and trimming came from the DNA. The sample data list 190,000 or so clones, and 85% to 90% of these were observed just once. Over 0.7% of the sample is taken by the ten largest.

CDR1 SGHAT and CDR2 FQNNGV were looked up in the germline V gene. The V and J ends are trimmed by 2 bases and 3 bases, leaving 6 bases between them. The CDR3 measures 13 amino acids from cysteine to phenylalanine. The only DNA kept is the CDR3, 39 bases in frame from the first base. As to this clone: It lacks a known antigen. No much larger clone is present one base from it, and per-base qualities are unavailable.

A second Seattle source provided samples from volunteer blood donors who had recovered from COVID-19. Collaborating institutions collected whole blood in K2EDTA tubes following their own protocols. For TCRbeta analysis, collaborators shipped samples as frozen whole blood, isolated PBMCs, or DNA extracted from either of those sample types. Sequenced input: peripheral blood. The TCR was taken from a woman between 18 and 30 years old who had recovered from COVID-19. The chain is made from TRBV11-2 and TRBJ2-3, and the D gene may be TRBD1, 5 bases matching. Read as DNA, the sequence is TGTGCCAGCAGCTTACAGGGAACAGATACGCAGTATTTT. Its coded protein is CASSLQGTDTQYF.